The 6 T cell receptor beta chains presented below share a single source sample, sequenced in a study of blood T cell repertoires in COVID-19. Using immunoSEQ multiplex PCR, the repertoire was profiled, and TCRdb retains in-frame clones only, with some absent. This table has about 240,000 clones, 86% appearing once. The sequenced sample was peripheral blood. These receptors were collected from a man older than 75 with acute or convalescent COVID-19.

Worth noting for this clone: Compared with germline, one end of the junction differs, possibly owing to a read error. V and J are TRBV5-7 and TRBJ1-6; D is uncertain. TRBV5-7 is reported as an ORF; its role is uncertain. The CDR3 has 17 residues. The CDR3 nucleotides read TGTGCCAGCACCCAACGCCGGGGTCCCTCCCATAATTCACCCCTCCACTTT. Residues: CASTQRRGPSHNSPLHF.

Here the CDR3 reads CASSPQGLDGYTF. The CDR3 bases are TGCGCCAGCAGCCCCCAGGGGCTCGATGGCTACACCTTC. The chain is built from TRBV5-1 and TRBJ1-2; perhaps TRBD1 as D (6 bases). V was shortened by 4 bases and J by 6 bases, with 13 bases between the two germline ends. The CDR3 length is 13 residues. Germline-derived CDR1 and CDR2 are SGHRS and YFSETQ.

This clone was counted only a few times. This chain joins TRBV24-1 and TRBJ1-3; D remains unclear. This CDR3 has 14 amino acids. The V end was cut by 3 bases, the J end by 4 bases, with 9 bases between. Germline V gene data show CDR1 as KGHDR and CDR2 as SFDVKD. In DNA, the CDR3 is TGTGCCACCAGTGATCCGGGATCCGGAAACACCATATATTTT. This encodes CATSDPGSGNTIYF.

The chain carries TRBV2 and TRBJ2-5; TRBD1 matches 7 bases. Per the germline V gene, CDR1 is SNHLY and CDR2 is FYNNEI. The J segment lost 0 bases and the V segment lost 5 bases, leaving 6 bases of the junction unmatched. The CDR3 covers 15 residues. The CDR3 is CASSRKGAYQETQYF. The CDR3, as DNA: TGTGCCAGCAGTCGTAAGGGGGCCTACCAAGAGACCCAGTACTTC.

The V call is TRBV7-9, the J call TRBJ2-7; maybe TRBD1 (6 bases). Trimming pared 2 bases from V and 3 bases from J, leaving 23 bases between. CDR1 is SEHNR and CDR2 is FQNEAQ in the germline V gene (reference sequence). The CDR3 loop spans 18 amino acids. DNA for the CDR3: TGTGCCAGCAGCTTATTTTATTTCGGACAGCTCGTCGACTACGAGCAGTACTTC. It specifies CASSLFYFGQLVDYEQYF.

The V and J genes are TRBV5-1 and TRBJ1-3, with D unresolved. Germline CDR1 SGHRS, CDR2 YFSETQ. This CDR3 spans 15 amino acids. Trimming stripped 4 bases from V and 0 bases from J, with 11 bases between. The CDR3 DNA follows: TGCGCCAGCAGCGAGGGTAGCCTCTCTGGAAACACCATATATTTT. Translated, it gives CASSEGSLSGNTIYF.